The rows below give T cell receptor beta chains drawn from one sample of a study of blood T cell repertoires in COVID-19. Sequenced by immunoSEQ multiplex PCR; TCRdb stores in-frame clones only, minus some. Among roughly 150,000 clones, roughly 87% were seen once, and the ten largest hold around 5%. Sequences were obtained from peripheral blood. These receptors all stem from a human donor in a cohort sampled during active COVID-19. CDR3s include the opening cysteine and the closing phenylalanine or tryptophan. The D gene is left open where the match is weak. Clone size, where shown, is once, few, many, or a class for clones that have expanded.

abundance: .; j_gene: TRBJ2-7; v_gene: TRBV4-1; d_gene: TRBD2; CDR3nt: TGCGCCAGCAGCCTCCTAGCGGGAGGTCTCGAGCAGTACTTC; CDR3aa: CASSLLAGGLEQYF
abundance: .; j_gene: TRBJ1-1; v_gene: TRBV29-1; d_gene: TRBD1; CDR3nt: TGCAGCGTTGGGGGTGACAGGGTCGGAACTGAAGCTTTCTTT; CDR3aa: CSVGGDRVGTEAFF
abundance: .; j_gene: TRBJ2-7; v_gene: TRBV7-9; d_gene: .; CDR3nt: TGTGCCAGCAGCCCCGACTCCTCCCACGAGCAGTACTTC; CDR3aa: CASSPDSSHEQYF
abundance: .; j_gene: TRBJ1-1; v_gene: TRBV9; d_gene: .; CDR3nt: TGTGCCAGCAGCGTAGGGGAGGCGGCTGAAGCTTTCTTT; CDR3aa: CASSVGEAAEAFF
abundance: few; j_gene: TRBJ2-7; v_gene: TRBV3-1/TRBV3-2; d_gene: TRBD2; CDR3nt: TGTGCCAGCAGCCACATGGGCGGGGGGGGCCGATACGAGCAGTACTTC; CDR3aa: CASSHMGGGGRYEQYF
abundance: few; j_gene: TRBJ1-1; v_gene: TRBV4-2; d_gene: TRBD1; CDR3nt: TGTGCCAGCAGCCAAGACCTCCTGACAGGGGGCAATACTGAAGCTTTCTTT; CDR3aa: CASSQDLLTGGNTEAFF
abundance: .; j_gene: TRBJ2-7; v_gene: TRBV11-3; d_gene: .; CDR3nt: TGTGCCAGCAGCTTACGGGAGTACTACGAGCAGTACTTC; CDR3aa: CASSLREYYEQYF
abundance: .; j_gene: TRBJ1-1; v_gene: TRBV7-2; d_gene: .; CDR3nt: TGTGCCAGCAGCCGACTTATGAACACTGAAGCTTTCTTT; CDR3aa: CASSRLMNTEAFF
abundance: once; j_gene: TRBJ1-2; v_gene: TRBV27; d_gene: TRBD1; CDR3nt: TGTGCCAGCAGGGGGACAGGGAGTCACTATGGCTACACCTTC; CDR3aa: CASRGTGSHYGYTF
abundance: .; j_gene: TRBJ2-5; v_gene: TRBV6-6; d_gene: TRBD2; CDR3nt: TGTGCCAGCACGGCTAGCGGGAGGGCTGAGGGAGAGACCCAGTACTTC; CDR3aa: CASTASGRAEGETQYF
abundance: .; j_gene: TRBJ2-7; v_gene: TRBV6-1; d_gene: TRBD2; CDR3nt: TGTGCCAGCAGTGAAAGACTAGCGGGAGGATACGAGCAGTACTTC; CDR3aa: CASSERLAGGYEQYF
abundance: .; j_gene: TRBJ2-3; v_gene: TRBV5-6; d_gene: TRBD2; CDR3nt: TGTGCCAGCGGCCGCCGACTAGCGGGAGGGATTGATACGCAGTATTTT; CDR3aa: CASGRRLAGGIDTQYF
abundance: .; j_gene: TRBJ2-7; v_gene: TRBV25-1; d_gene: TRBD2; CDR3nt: TGTGCCAGCAGTCCGACGGGAGGGTTCGAGCAGTACTTC; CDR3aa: CASSPTGGFEQYF
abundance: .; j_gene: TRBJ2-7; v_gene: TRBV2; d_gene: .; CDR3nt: TGTGCCAGCTTAAGCGGCTCCTACGAGCAGTACTTC; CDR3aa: CASLSGSYEQYF
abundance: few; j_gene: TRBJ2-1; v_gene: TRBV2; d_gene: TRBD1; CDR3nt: TGTGCCAGCAGTTTGGGGACAGGGGGCACCTACAATGAGCAGTTCTTC; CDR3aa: CASSLGTGGTYNEQFF
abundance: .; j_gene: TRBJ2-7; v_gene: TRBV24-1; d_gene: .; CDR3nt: TGTGCCACCAGTGAAGGCAAGGGGCTGAGCCCCTACGAGCAGTACTTC; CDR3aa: CATSEGKGLSPYEQYF
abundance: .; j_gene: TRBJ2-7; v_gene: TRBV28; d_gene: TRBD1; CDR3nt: TGTGCCAGCAGTTTACGCCGGGACAGAAAGTACGAGCAGTACTTC; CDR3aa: CASSLRRDRKYEQYF
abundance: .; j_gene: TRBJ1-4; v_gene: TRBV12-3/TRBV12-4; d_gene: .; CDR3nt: TGTGCCAGCAGCCAGGGACACTCCGAAAAACTGTTTTTT; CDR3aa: CASSQGHSEKLFF
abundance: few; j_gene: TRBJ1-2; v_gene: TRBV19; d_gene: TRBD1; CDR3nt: TGTGCCAGTAGTACCCGTGGACAGGGCTATGGCTACACCTTC; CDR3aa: CASSTRGQGYGYTF
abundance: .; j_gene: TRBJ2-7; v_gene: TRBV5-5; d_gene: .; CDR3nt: TGTGCCAGCAGCTTGGTGACCGCAGGGCAATACGAGCAGTACTTC; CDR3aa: CASSLVTAGQYEQYF
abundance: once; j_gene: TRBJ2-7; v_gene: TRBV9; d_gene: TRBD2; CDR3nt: TGTGCCAGCAGCGTAGGTAGCGGGAGTTACGAGCAGTACTTC; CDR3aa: CASSVGSGSYEQYF
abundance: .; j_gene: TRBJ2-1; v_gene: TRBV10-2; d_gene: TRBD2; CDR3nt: TGCGCCAGCACTGTAGCGGGAGGTCTAGATGAGCAGTTCTTC; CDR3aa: CASTVAGGLDEQFF
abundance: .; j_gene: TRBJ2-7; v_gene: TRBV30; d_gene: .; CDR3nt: TGTGCCTGGAGTGTAGTACGGCCCGGGGAGCAGTACTTC; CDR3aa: CAWSVVRPGEQYF
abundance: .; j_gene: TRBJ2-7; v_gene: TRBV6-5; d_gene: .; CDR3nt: TGTGCCAGCGGGGGGGGCTATTACGAGCAGTACTTC; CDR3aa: CASGGGYYEQYF
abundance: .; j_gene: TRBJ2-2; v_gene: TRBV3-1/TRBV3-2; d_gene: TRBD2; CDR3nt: TGTGCCAGCAGCCCCGCCTCAAAATACTCGGGGGGACCCACCGGGGAGCTGTTTTTT; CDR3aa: CASSPASKYSGGPTGELFF
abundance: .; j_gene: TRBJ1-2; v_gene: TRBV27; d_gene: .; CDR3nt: TGTGCCAGCAGTTTAGCGCCAGGCAATCTCCTCACCTTC; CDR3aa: CASSLAPGNLLTF
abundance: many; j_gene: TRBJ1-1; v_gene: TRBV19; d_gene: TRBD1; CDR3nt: TGTGCCAGTAGCAACCGGGACAGGGTAGGACCCGGGACAGCTTTCTTT; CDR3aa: CASSNRDRVGPGTAFF
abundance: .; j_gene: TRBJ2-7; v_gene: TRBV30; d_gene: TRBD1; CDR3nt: TGTGCCTGGAAGACGGGACAGGCCTACGAGCAGTACTTC; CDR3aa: CAWKTGQAYEQYF
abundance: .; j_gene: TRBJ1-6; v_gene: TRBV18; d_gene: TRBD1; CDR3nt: TGTGCCAGCTCACCCCATAAACAGGGGAATTCACCCCTCCACTTT; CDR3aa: CASSPHKQGNSPLHF
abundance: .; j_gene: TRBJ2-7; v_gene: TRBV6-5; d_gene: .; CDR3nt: TGTGCCAGCGCTAATCCCCACGAGCAGTACTTC; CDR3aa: CASANPHEQYF
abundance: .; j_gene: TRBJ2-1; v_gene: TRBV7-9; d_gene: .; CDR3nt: TGTGCCAGCAGCTTCAGTGTGTATGAGCAGTTCTTC; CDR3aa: CASSFSVYEQFF
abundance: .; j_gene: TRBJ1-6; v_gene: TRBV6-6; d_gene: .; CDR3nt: TGTGCCAGCTCCCAAGGGGGCTCCTATAATTCACCCCTCCACTTT; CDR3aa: CASSQGGSYNSPLHF
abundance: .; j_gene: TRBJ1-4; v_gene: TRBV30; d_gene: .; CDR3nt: TGTGCCTACGGGGGGGCTTTCGGGAAAAAACTGTTTTTT; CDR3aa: CAYGGAFGKKLFF
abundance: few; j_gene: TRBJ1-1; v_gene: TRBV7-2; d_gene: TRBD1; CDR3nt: TGTGCCAGCAGCTTGGGACAGGATCTGATTCTGAACACTGAAGCTTTCTTT; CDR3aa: CASSLGQDLILNTEAFF
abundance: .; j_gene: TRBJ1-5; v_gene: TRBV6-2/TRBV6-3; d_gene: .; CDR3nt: TGTGCCAGCAGCCGAGGTAACAGGGTAGGACAGCCCCAGCATTTT; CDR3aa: CASSRGNRVGQPQHF
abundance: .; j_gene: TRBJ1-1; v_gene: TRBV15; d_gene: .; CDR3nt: TGTGCCACTACCCCGGAGGGGCAGGGAATGAGCACTGAAGCTTTCTTT; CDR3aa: CATTPEGQGMSTEAFF
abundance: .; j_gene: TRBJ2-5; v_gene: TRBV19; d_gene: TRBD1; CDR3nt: TGTGCCAGTAGTATAACTTCCAGGGGGCGCTTCGGGGGCCGGGAGACCCAGTACTTC; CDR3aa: CASSITSRGRFGGRETQYF
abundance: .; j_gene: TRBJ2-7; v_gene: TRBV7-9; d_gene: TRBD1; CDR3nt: TGTGCCAGCAGCCGGGACAGGGACGAGCAGTACTTC; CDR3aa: CASSRDRDEQYF
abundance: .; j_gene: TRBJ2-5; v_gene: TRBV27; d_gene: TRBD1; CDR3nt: TGTGCCAGCAGCAGGACAGGGGGCGGGAAGGTGACCCAGTACTTC; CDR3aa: CASSRTGGGKVTQYF
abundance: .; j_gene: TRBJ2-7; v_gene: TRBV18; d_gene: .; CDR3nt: TGTGCCAGCTCACCACGGGGGCTAGCGGTACTAGAGCAGTACTTC; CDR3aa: CASSPRGLAVLEQYF
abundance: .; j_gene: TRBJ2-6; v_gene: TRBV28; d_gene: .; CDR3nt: TGTGCCAGCAGTTCCGGAGGTTTTGGACGCGGCGGGGCCAACGTCCTGACTTTC; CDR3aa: CASSSGGFGRGGANVLTF
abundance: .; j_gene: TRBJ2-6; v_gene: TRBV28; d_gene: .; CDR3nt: TGTGCCAGCAGTTTAGAGGGGGCCAACGTCCTGACTTTC; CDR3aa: CASSLEGANVLTF